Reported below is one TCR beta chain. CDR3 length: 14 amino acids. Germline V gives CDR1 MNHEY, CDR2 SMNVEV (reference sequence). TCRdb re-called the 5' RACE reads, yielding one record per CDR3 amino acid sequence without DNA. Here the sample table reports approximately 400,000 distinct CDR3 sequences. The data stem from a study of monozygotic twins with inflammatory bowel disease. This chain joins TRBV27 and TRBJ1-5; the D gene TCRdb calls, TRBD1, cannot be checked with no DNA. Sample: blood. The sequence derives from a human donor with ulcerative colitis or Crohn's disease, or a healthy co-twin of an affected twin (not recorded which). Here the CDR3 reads CASSLRGENQPQHF.